This T cell receptor beta chain emerged from a study of shared clonotypes between healthy human individuals. Looking at the study overall: Three plates each covered CD4 naive and memory; CD8 naive two, CD8 memory one.

Trimming left V 2 bases short and J 0 bases short, with 14 bases between. Germline CDR1 reads PRHDT; CDR2 reads FYEKMQ (reference sequence). CDR3 length: 17 residues. The assay ran at deep level. Original handling: In the immunoSEQ data, sequences were junction-only and lacked quality scores, so filtering differed. Some clones are missing from TCRdb's copy, which holds only in-frame ones; the method was immunoSEQ multiplex PCR. Clone size and the V and J calls come from that table; the DNA yielded D and trimming. The sample contains fewer than 1 million clones, roughly 96% of which appear only once. Terminally differentiated effector memory CD45RA+ cells were excluded from the naive CD8 cells, which were CD45RO-negative and positively selected for CCR7. Every contributor of samples was a Caucasian grown-up residing in Nashville, Tennessee.

What was sequenced was naive CD8+ T cells sorted from blood. The V and J genes are TRBV13 and TRBJ2-4, with a possible D match to TRBD1 (6 bases). The sequence was obtained from a man between 25 and 39 years old in good health. The CDR3 bases are TGTGCCAGCAGCTTAAGCCGGACAGCCATAGCCAAAAACATTCAGTACTTC. It yields the protein CASSLSRTAIAKNIQYF.